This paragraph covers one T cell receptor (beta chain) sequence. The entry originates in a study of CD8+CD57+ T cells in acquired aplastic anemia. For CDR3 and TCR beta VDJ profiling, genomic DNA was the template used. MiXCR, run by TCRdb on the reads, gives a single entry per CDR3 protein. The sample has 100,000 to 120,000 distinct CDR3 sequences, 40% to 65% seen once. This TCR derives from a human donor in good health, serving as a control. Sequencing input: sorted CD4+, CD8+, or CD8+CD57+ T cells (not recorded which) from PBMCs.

CDR3 nucleotides: TGTGCCATCAGTGAGTCGAGGACCACTGAAGCTTTCTTT. Translation gives CAISESRTTEAFF. The gene calls are TRBV10-3 and TRBJ1-1; no reliable D call. This CDR3 has 13 residues. Germline V gene data show CDR1 as ENHRY and CDR2 as SYGVKD. V was trimmed by 0 bases and J by 4 bases, leaving 6 bases between them.